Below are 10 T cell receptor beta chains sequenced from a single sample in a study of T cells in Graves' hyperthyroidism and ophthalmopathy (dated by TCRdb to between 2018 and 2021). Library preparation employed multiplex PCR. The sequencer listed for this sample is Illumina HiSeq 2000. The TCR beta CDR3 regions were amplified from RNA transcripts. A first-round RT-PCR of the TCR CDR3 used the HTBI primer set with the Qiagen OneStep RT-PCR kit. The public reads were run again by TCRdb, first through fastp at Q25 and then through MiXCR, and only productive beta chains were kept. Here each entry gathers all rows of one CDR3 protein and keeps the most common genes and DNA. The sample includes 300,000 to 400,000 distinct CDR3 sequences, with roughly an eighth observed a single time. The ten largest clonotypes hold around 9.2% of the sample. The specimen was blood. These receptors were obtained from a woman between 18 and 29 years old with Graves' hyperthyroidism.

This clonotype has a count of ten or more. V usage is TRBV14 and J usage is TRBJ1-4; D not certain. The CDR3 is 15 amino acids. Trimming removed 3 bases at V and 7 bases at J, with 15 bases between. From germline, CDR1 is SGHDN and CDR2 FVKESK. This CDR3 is CASSHPPGSGEKLFF. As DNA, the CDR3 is TGTGCCAGCAGCCACCCCCCGGGGTCTGGTGAAAAACTGTTTTTT.

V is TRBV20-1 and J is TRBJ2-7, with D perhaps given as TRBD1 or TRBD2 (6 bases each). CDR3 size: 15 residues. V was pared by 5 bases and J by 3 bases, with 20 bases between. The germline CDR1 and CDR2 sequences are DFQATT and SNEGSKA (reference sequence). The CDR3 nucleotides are TGCAGTGCTCCCAAGGGGGAGGCGATTTACTACGAGCAGTACTTC. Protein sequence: CSAPKGEAIYYEQYF.

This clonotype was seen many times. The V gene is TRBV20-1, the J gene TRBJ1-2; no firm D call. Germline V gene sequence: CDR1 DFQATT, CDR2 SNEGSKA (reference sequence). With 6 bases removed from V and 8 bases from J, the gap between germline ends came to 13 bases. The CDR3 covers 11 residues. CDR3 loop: CSAGGYLGYTF. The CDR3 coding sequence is TGCAGTGCGGGAGGCTACCTGGGCTACACCTTC.

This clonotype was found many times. CDR3 protein: CSARDSRTSNEKLFF. The CDR3 nucleotides are TGCAGTGCTAGAGATTCGCGAACTTCCAATGAAAAACTGTTTTTT. The chain couples TRBV20-1 to TRBJ1-4; D remains unclear. Germline V gene lookup returns CDR1 DFQATT and CDR2 SNEGSKA (reference sequence). Trimming removed 0 bases from V and 5 bases from J, with 13 bases in between. This CDR3 is 15 amino acids long.

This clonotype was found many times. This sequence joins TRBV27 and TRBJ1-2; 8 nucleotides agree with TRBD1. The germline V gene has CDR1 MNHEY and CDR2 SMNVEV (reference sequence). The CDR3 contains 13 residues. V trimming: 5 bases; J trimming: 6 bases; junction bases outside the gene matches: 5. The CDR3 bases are TGTGCCAGCAGTCCGTCGACAGGGGATGGCTACACCTTC. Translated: CASSPSTGDGYTF.

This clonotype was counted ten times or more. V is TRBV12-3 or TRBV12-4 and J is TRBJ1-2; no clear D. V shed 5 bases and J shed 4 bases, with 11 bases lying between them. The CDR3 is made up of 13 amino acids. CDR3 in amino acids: CASSRLRGYGYTF. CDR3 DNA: TGTGCCAGCAGTCGCCTGCGGGGCTATGGCTACACCTTC.

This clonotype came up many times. The CDR3 loop is CASSPSDRETQYF. The CDR3 DNA reads as TGTGCCAGCTCACCGTCCGACAGGGAGACCCAGTACTTC. J is TRBJ2-5 and V is TRBV18, with D possibly being TRBD1 (6 bases). The CDR3 extends over 13 amino acids. Per germline, CDR1 KGHSH and CDR2 LQKENI. Trimming removed 3 bases from V and 5 bases from J, with 10 bases in between.

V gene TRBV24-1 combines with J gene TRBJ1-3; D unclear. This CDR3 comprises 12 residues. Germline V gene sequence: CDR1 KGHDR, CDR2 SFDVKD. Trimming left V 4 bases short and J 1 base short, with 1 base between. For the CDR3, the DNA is TGTGCCACCAGTGAATCTGGAAACACCATATATTTT. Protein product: CATSESGNTIYF.

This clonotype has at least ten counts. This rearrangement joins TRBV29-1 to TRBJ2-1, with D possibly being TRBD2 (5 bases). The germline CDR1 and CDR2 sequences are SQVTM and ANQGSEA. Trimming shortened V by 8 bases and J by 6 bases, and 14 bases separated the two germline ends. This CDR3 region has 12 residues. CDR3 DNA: TGCAGCCTTAGGGCGGGCCCCAATGAGCAGTTCTTC. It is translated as CSLRAGPNEQFF.

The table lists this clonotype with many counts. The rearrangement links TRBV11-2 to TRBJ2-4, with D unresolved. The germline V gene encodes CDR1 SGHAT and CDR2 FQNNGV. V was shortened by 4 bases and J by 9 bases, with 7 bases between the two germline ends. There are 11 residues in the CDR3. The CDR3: CASSSYGIQYF. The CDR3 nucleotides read TGTGCCAGCAGCTCCTACGGCATTCAGTACTTC.